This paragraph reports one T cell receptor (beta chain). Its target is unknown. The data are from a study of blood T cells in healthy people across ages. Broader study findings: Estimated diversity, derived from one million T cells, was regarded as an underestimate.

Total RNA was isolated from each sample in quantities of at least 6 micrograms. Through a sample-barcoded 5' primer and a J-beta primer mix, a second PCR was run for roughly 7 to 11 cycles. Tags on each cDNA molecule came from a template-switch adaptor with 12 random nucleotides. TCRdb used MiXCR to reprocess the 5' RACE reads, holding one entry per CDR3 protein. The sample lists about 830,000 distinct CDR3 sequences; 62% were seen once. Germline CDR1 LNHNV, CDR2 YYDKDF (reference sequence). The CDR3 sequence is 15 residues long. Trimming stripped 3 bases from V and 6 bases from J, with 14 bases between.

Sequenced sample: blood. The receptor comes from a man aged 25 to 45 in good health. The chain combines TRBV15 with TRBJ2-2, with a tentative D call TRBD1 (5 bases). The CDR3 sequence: CATSRDIASAGELFF. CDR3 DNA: TGTGCCACCAGCAGGGACATTGCTAGTGCCGGGGAGCTGTTTTTT.